This T cell receptor (beta chain) was identified in a study of molecular identifiers for immune sequencing clone quantification. Study-wide results and limits: Barcode-sharing identical TCR molecules could underestimate highly expanded clone sizes.

Of note for this clonotype: Its target is not known.

Sorting was used to obtain naive CD8 T cells (CD8+CD4-CCR7+CD45RA+). MiXCR was run by TCRdb on the PCR reads, yielding one entry per CDR3 protein. The data hold over 600,000 distinct CDR3 sequences, with about 20% observed a single time. The sequence derives from a human donor in good health. Some libraries in this study had Jurkat cell RNA spiked in. The specimen sequenced was naive CD8+ T cells from blood, with Jurkat cell RNA spiked in. Regarding subset: FACS-sorted CD8+CD4-CCR7+CD45RA+ naive T cells.

The DNA of the CDR3 is TGTGCCTGGAGTGTGGGACAGGGGGGAGATACGCAGTATTTT. Its translation is CAWSVGQGGDTQYF. The chain couples TRBV30 to TRBJ2-3; 11 bases match TRBD1. From germline, CDR1 is GTSNPN and CDR2 SVGIG (reference sequence). This CDR3 has 14 amino acids. With 0 bases clipped from V and 5 bases from J, the junction kept 1 base outside the gene matches.